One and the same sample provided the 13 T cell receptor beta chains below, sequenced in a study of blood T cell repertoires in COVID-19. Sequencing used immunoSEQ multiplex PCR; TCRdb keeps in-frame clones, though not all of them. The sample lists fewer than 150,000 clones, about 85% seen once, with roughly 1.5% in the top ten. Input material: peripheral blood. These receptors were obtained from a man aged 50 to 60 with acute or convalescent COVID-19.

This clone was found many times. This CDR3 reads CASTYTGAGGYTF. CDR3 bases: TGTGCCAGCACATATACAGGGGCCGGAGGCTACACCTTC. The chain carries TRBV2 and TRBJ1-2, with 7 bases identical to TRBD1. Germline CDR1 is SNHLY and CDR2 is FYNNEI. V shed 7 bases, J shed 8 bases, and the junction held 10 bases outside the gene matches. This CDR3 region has 13 residues.

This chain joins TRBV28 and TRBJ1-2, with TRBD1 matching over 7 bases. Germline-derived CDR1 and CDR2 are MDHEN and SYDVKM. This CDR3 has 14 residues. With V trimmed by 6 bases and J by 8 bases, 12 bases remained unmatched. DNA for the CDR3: TGTGCCAGCAGCCGAGCTGACAGGGTCTTAGGCTACACCTTC. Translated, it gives CASSRADRVLGYTF.

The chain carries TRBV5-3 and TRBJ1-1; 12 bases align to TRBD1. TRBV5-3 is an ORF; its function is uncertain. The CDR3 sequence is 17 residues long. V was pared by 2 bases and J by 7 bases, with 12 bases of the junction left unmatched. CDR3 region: CARSFRDRGRGEGEAFF. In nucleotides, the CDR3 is TGTGCCAGAAGCTTCCGGGACAGGGGGCGTGGGGAAGGTGAAGCTTTCTTT.

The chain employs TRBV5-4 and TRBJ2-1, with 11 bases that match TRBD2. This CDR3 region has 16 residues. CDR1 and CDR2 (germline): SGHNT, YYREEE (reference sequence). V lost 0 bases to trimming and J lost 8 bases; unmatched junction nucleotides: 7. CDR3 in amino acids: CASSLGLAGGNDEQFF. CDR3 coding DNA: TGTGCCAGCAGCTTGGGCCTAGCGGGGGGTAACGATGAGCAGTTCTTC.

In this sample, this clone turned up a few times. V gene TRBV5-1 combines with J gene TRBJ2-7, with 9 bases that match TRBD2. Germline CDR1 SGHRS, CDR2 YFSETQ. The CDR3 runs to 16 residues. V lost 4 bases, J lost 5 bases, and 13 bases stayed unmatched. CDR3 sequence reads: CASSLTTAGGRNEQYF. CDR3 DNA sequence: TGCGCCAGCAGCCTTACCACAGCGGGGGGAAGAAACGAGCAGTACTTC.

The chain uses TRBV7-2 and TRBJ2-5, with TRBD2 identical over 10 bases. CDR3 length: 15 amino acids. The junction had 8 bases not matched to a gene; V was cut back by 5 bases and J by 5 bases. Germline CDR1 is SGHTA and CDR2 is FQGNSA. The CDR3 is CASSTTSGVGETQYF. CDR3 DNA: TGTGCCAGCAGCACTACTAGCGGGGTAGGGGAGACCCAGTACTTC. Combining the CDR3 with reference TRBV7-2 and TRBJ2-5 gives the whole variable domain GAGVSQSPSNKVTEKGKDVELRCDPISGHTALYWYRQSLGQGLEFLIYFQGNSAPDKSGLPSDRFSAERTGGSVSTLTIQRTQQEDSAVYLCASSTTSGVGETQYFGPGTRLLVL.

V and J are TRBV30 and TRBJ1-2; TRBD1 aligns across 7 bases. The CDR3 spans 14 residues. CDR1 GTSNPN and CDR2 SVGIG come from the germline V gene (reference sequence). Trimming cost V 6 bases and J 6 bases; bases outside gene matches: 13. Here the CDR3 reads CACDAGTEENGYTF. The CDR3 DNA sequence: TGTGCCTGCGACGCCGGGACAGAGGAGAATGGCTACACCTTC.

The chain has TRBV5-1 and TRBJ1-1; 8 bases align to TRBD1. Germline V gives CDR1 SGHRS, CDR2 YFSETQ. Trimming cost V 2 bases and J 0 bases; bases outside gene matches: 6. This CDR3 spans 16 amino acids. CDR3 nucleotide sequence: TGCGCCAGCAGCTTAGCTTACAGGGGGGTGAACACTGAAGCTTTCTTT. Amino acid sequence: CASSLAYRGVNTEAFF.

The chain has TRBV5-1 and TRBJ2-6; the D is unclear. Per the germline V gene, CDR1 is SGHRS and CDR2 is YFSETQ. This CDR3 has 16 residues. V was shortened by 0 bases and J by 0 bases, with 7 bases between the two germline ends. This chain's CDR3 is CASSLDGSSGANVLTF. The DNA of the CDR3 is TGCGCCAGCAGCTTGGATGGCAGCTCTGGGGCCAACGTCCTGACTTTC.

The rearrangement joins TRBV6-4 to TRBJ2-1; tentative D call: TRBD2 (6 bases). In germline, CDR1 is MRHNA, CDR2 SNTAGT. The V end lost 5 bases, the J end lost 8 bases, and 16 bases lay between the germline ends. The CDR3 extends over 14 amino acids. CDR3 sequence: CASSPRLDTDEQFF. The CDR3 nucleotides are TGTGCCAGCAGTCCCAGACTAGATACGGATGAGCAGTTCTTC.

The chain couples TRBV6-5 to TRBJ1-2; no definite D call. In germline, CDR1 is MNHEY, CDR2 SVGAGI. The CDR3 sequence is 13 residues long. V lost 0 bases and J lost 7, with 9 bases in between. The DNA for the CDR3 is TGTGCCAGCAGTTACTCGTTTCTTTCTGGCTACACCTTC. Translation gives CASSYSFLSGYTF.

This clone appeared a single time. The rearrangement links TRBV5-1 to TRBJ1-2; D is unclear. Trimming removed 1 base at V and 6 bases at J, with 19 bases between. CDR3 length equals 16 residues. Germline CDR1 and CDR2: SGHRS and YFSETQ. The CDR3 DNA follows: TGCGCCAGCAGCTTGAACGAGGCGAGGGAAGGCGATGGCTACACCTTC. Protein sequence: CASSLNEAREGDGYTF.

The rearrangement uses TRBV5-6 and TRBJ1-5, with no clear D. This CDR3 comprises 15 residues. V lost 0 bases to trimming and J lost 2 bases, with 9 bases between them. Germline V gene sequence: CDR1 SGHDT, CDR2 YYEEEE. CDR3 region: CASSLGGVGNQPQHF. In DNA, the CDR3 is TGTGCCAGCAGCTTGGGGGGAGTGGGCAATCAGCCCCAGCATTTT.